This is a list of T cell receptor beta chains from one sample in a study of T cells in Graves' hyperthyroidism and ophthalmopathy. In TCRdb, the multiplex PCR reads were re-called with MiXCR into one record per CDR3 protein. The sample has 640,000 or so distinct CDR3 sequences; 14% are singletons. Sequencing was carried out using blood. The receptors come from a young woman with Graves' ophthalmopathy. The CDR3 runs from the conserved cysteine through the conserved F or W. A D gene is named only where the DNA matches it firmly. Clone size is given for some rows only: seen once, a few or many times, or a class if the clone is expanded.

d_call: TRBD1; clone_size: many; j_call: TRBJ1-5; v_call: TRBV9; cdr3_aa: CASSPSGQGNQPQHF; cdr3_nt: TGTGCCAGCAGCCCAAGCGGACAGGGCAATCAGCCCCAGCATTTT
d_call: .; clone_size: few; j_call: TRBJ2-7; v_call: TRBV16; cdr3_aa: CASSQSSLADSSYEQYF; cdr3_nt: TGTGCCAGCAGCCAGTCCAGTTTAGCAGATAGCTCCTACGAGCAGTACTTC
d_call: .; clone_size: .; j_call: TRBJ2-4; v_call: TRBV29-1; cdr3_aa: CSGGTTSKNIQYF; cdr3_nt: TGCAGCGGAGGGACAACCAGCAAAAACATTCAGTACTTC
d_call: TRBD1; clone_size: .; j_call: TRBJ1-5; v_call: TRBV28; cdr3_aa: CASHPGQGVKGNQPQHF; cdr3_nt: TGTGCCAGCCATCCGGGACAGGGGGTAAAAGGCAATCAGCCCCAGCATTTT
d_call: TRBD1; clone_size: many; j_call: TRBJ2-5; v_call: TRBV15; cdr3_aa: CATSVRDRGETQYF; cdr3_nt: TGTGCCACCAGCGTCCGGGACAGGGGAGAGACCCAGTACTTC
d_call: TRBD1; clone_size: few; j_call: TRBJ2-7; v_call: TRBV6-5; cdr3_aa: CASSYPHSPRGYSYEQYF; cdr3_nt: TGTGCCAGCAGTTACCCCCATTCTCCCAGGGGGTACTCCTACGAGCAGTACTTC
d_call: TRBD1; clone_size: .; j_call: TRBJ1-6; v_call: TRBV4-1; cdr3_aa: CASSPTRDRGYHSPLHF; cdr3_nt: TGCGCCAGCAGCCCCACCCGGGACAGGGGTTATCATTCACCCCTCCACTTT
d_call: .; clone_size: many; j_call: TRBJ2-1; v_call: TRBV3-1; cdr3_aa: CASSPGAVNEQFF; cdr3_nt: TGTGCCAGCAGCCCGGGGGCCGTCAATGAGCAGTTCTTC
d_call: TRBD1; clone_size: many; j_call: TRBJ2-1; v_call: TRBV5-1; cdr3_aa: CASSLMGQGGHNEQFF; cdr3_nt: TGCGCCAGCAGCTTGATGGGACAGGGAGGACACAATGAGCAGTTCTTC
d_call: TRBD1; clone_size: .; j_call: TRBJ2-7; v_call: TRBV7-8; cdr3_aa: CASSHLTGGGHYEQYF; cdr3_nt: TGTGCCAGCAGCCACTTAACAGGGGGTGGACACTACGAGCAGTACTTC
d_call: .; clone_size: many; j_call: TRBJ1-5; v_call: TRBV12-3/TRBV12-4; cdr3_aa: CASSWAPKSNQPQHF; cdr3_nt: TGTGCCAGCAGTTGGGCGCCGAAGAGCAATCAGCCCCAGCATTTT
d_call: TRBD1; clone_size: many; j_call: TRBJ2-7; v_call: TRBV6-1; cdr3_aa: CASRSGTGRFYEQYF; cdr3_nt: TGTGCCAGCAGATCCGGGACAGGGCGCTTCTACGAGCAGTACTTC
d_call: .; clone_size: few; j_call: TRBJ2-7; v_call: TRBV4-1; cdr3_aa: CASSQGRFTYEQYF; cdr3_nt: TGCGCCAGCAGCCAAGGCCGATTCACCTACGAGCAGTACTTC
d_call: .; clone_size: many; j_call: TRBJ2-3; v_call: TRBV7-2; cdr3_aa: CASSFLGGDTQYF; cdr3_nt: TGTGCCAGCAGCTTTTTGGGGGGAGATACGCAGTATTTT
d_call: .; clone_size: many; j_call: TRBJ1-2; v_call: TRBV9; cdr3_aa: CASSVVGSGYTF; cdr3_nt: TGTGCCAGCAGCGTAGTAGGTAGCGGCTACACCTTC
d_call: .; clone_size: .; j_call: TRBJ2-2; v_call: TRBV12-3/TRBV12-4; cdr3_aa: CASSLARGYGTGELFF; cdr3_nt: TGTGCCAGCAGTTTGGCCAGGGGCTACGGTACCGGGGAGCTGTTTTTT
d_call: TRBD1; clone_size: .; j_call: TRBJ2-7; v_call: TRBV19; cdr3_aa: CASGTGFMEQYF; cdr3_nt: TGTGCCAGTGGGACAGGTTTTATGGAGCAGTACTTC
d_call: .; clone_size: many; j_call: TRBJ2-7; v_call: TRBV6-1; cdr3_aa: CASSGEAGDLGQYF; cdr3_nt: TGTGCCAGCAGTGGAGAGGCAGGGGATCTCGGGCAGTACTTC
d_call: .; clone_size: many; j_call: TRBJ1-1; v_call: TRBV28; cdr3_aa: CASSYLGATDTEAFF; cdr3_nt: TGTGCCAGCAGTTACTTGGGGGCCACGGACACTGAAGCTTTCTTT